Here is one TCR beta chain with its context. No antigen is known for it. PCR used 60 Vbeta primers and 13 Jbeta primers. Profiled with immunoSEQ multiplex PCR; TCRdb holds only in-frame clones, not every one. Of about 140,000 clones in the sample, nearly 90% were seen once. This entry belongs to a study of cytomegalovirus exposure and HLA in healthy donors. Findings and limits, study-wide: Later work showed greater clonal expansion in HLA-associated TCR beta chains than in equally common others. Cytomegalovirus-associated TCR beta chains were listed, numbering around 150. In a later analysis, V- and J-gene trimming of beta chains associated with a DCLRE1C missense variant, replicated independently.

The germline gives CDR1 SQVTM, CDR2 ANQGSEA. The CDR3 runs to 16 residues. The trim removed 4 bases at V and 1 base at J, leaving 10 bases unmatched. This sequence joins TRBV29-1 and TRBJ2-1, with 7 bases identical to TRBD2. The receptor's source is a woman between 40 and 50 years old in good health and CMV-seronegative. Material for sequencing was PBMCs. CDR3 loop: CSVGPWGEGSYNEQFF. CDR3 nucleotide sequence: TGCAGCGTTGGTCCCTGGGGGGAGGGATCCTACAATGAGCAGTTCTTC.